The rows below give T cell receptor beta chains drawn from one sample of a study of technical replicates of blood from a handful of donors. Clones were read by immunoSEQ multiplex PCR, and TCRdb kept only the in-frame ones, dropping some. The sample has about 62,000 clones, approximately 87% seen once. The specimen was PBMCs. These receptor sequences come from a human donor in good health. Some clones in this sample may be carry-over from other donors' samples. CDR3s include the opening cysteine and the closing phenylalanine or tryptophan. Fields, in order: D gene, V gene, clone size, J gene, CDR3 DNA, CDR3 protein. The D gene is left open where the match is weak. The size of a clone is reported for some rows only, either as once, few or many, or as a class for expanded clones.

TRBD1	TRBV10-3	-	TRBJ1-2	TGTGCCATCACCCGGGACAGCAGTAACTATGGCTACACCTTC	CAITRDSSNYGYTF
TRBD2	TRBV27	-	TRBJ2-7	TGTGCCAGCAGTTACGGGAGGGACTACGAGCAGTACTTC	CASSYGRDYEQYF
TRBD1	TRBV27	-	TRBJ1-1	TGTGCCAGCAGTTCGACCCGGACAGGTCGTCAGGTGAACACTGAAGCTTTCTTT	CASSSTRTGRQVNTEAFF
TRBD1	TRBV5-1	few	TRBJ1-3	TGCGCCAGCAGCTCGGGACAGGGTGACACCATATATTTT	CASSSGQGDTIYF
-	TRBV6-1	-	TRBJ2-7	TGTGCCAGCATCGCCGGTCCGGGAGCCTACGAGCAGTACTTC	CASIAGPGAYEQYF
-	TRBV7-9	few	TRBJ2-1	TGTGCCAGCAGCTTAGCGTTAGGGGATGGCAATGAGCAGTTCTTC	CASSLALGDGNEQFF
TRBD2	TRBV30	-	TRBJ2-1	TGTGCCTGGAGTGTAGCTAGCGGAAACAATGAGCAGTTCTTC	CAWSVASGNNEQFF
-	TRBV7-2	-	TRBJ1-1	TGTGCCAGCAGCCCAGGCCGGGCGGGGAACACTGAAGCTTTCTTT	CASSPGRAGNTEAFF
-	TRBV4-1	-	TRBJ1-2	TGCGCCAGCAGTCCCCGTTTGCGCGGTTATGGCTACACCTTC	CASSPRLRGYGYTF
-	TRBV18	once	TRBJ2-2	TGTGCCAGCTCACCTACGGACAGCACCGGGGAGCTGTTTTTT	CASSPTDSTGELFF
TRBD1	TRBV9	-	TRBJ2-2	TGTGCCAGCAGCGTAGCTAGGACAGGGGTCGGGGAGCTGTTTTTT	CASSVARTGVGELFF
-	TRBV10-1	few	TRBJ1-6	TGCGCCAGCAGTGAATGTGAGACAGACGTTTCACCCCTCCACTTT	CASSECETDVSPLHF
TRBD2	TRBV5-1	once	TRBJ2-7	TGCGCCAGCAGCGTAGCGGGGGGGTTCCCCTACGAGCAGTACTTC	CASSVAGGFPYEQYF
-	TRBV19	-	TRBJ1-5	TGTGCCAGTAGTTTGGAGCCGGGTCCCCATCAGCCCCAGCATTTT	CASSLEPGPHQPQHF
TRBD1	TRBV5-1	-	TRBJ1-4	TGCGCCAGCAGCGGGGAACAGGGGATCAATGAAAAACTGTTTTTT	CASSGEQGINEKLFF
TRBD1	TRBV6-1	-	TRBJ1-2	TGTGCCAGCAGTGGGGCGACAGGGGGCCTCGGAGGCTACACCTTC	CASSGATGGLGGYTF
-	TRBV6-5	-	TRBJ1-1	TGTGCCAGCAATAGATGGAGGGACACTGAAGCTTTCTTT	CASNRWRDTEAFF
-	TRBV11-3	-	TRBJ2-1	TGTGCCAGCAGCTTAGGCCCCAGCTACAATGAGCAGTTCTTC	CASSLGPSYNEQFF
-	TRBV5-4	-	TRBJ2-1	TGTGCCAGCAGCTTGGGAGGATCCTACAATGAGCAGTTCTTC	CASSLGGSYNEQFF
-	TRBV7-9	-	TRBJ1-2	TGTGCCAGCAGCTTAGCAGGACAGAGGATTTCTGGCTACACCTTC	CASSLAGQRISGYTF
-	TRBV2	-	TRBJ1-2	TGTGCCACAGGAACAGGGTTTGAGTATGGCTACACCTTC	CATGTGFEYGYTF
-	TRBV6-1	-	TRBJ1-5	TGTGCCAGCGGAACAGGGTTCGAGCAGCCCCAGCATTTT	CASGTGFEQPQHF
TRBD2	TRBV7-2	-	TRBJ2-7	TGTGCCAGCAGCTTAGTGAGGACTAGCGAGAACTACGAGCAGTACTTC	CASSLVRTSENYEQYF
-	TRBV4-3	-	TRBJ2-5	TGCGCCAGCAGCCAAGATAACGAGGGTTCAGAGACCCAGTACTTC	CASSQDNEGSETQYF
-	TRBV5-6	-	TRBJ1-6	TGTGCCAGCAGCTTGGGACAGTCGGACTCCTATAATTCACCCCTCCACTTT	CASSLGQSDSYNSPLHF
-	TRBV19	-	TRBJ1-4	TGTGCCAGTAGAACGGCAGGGGTTTTTGCTAATGAAAAACTGTTTTTT	CASRTAGVFANEKLFF
-	TRBV7-3	-	TRBJ2-1	TGTGCCAGCAGCCGACTTCCCCTTGTATACAATGAGCAGTTCTTC	CASSRLPLVYNEQFF
-	TRBV18	-	TRBJ2-7	TGTGCCAGCTCACCCGGGAGCCACGAGCAGTACTTC	CASSPGSHEQYF
-	TRBV19	-	TRBJ2-3	TGTGCCAGTAGACCCGCGGGGTCTAGCACAGATACGCAGTATTTT	CASRPAGSSTDTQYF
-	TRBV30	-	TRBJ2-6	TGTGCCTGGAGTGTACAGTCCTCTGGGGCCAACGTCCTGACTTTC	CAWSVQSSGANVLTF
TRBD1	TRBV18	-	TRBJ2-3	TGTGCCAGCTCACCACCGCAACAGGGGGCCGGGGATACGCAGTATTTT	CASSPPQQGAGDTQYF
-	TRBV30	-	TRBJ1-1	TGTGCCTGGAGTGTGGGGGGGGACACTGAAGCTTTCTTT	CAWSVGGDTEAFF
TRBD2	TRBV9	-	TRBJ2-2	TGTGCCAGCAGCGTGGGGCTAGCGGGAGACGGGGAGCTGTTTTTT	CASSVGLAGDGELFF
TRBD2	TRBV11-2	-	TRBJ2-1	TGTGCCAGCAGCTTAGGCCCTTGGCGGGAGGTTCTCAATGAGCAGTTCTTC	CASSLGPWREVLNEQFF
-	TRBV29-1	-	TRBJ2-7	TGCAGCGGGGTCAGGGAGCAGTACTTC	CSGVREQYF
-	TRBV6-1	-	TRBJ2-2	TGTGCCAGCAGTGAACAGATAACCGGGGAGCTGTTTTTT	CASSEQITGELFF
TRBD1	TRBV10-3	-	TRBJ1-2	TGTGCCATCAGTGACCCCGGGACAGGGAGCTATGGCTACACCTTC	CAISDPGTGSYGYTF
-	TRBV4-2	-	TRBJ1-1	TGTGCCAGCAGCCGCGGGCCGACGGGGGACACTGAAGCTTTCTTT	CASSRGPTGDTEAFF
TRBD2	TRBV7-2	-	TRBJ2-7	TGTGCCAGCAGCCGGACCCCAGTGCTTTTTAGCGGGTCCTCCTACGAGCAGTACTTC	CASSRTPVLFSGSSYEQYF
TRBD1	TRBV6-1	-	TRBJ1-1	TGTGCCAGCAGGGGACAGGGTATCGACACTGAAGCTTTCTTT	CASRGQGIDTEAFF
-	TRBV28	-	TRBJ1-2	TGTGCCAGCACCCCTGGGAGCAGTAACTATGGCTACACCTTC	CASTPGSSNYGYTF
-	TRBV5-4	-	TRBJ2-3	TGTGCCAGCAGCCCCCAGGGGACAGATACGCAGTATTTT	CASSPQGTDTQYF
TRBD2	TRBV5-4	-	TRBJ2-7	TGTGCCAGCAGCTTGGCAGGGACTAGCGGGAGCTACGAGCAGTACTTC	CASSLAGTSGSYEQYF
TRBD1	TRBV5-1	-	TRBJ2-3	TGCGCCAGCAGCCCGGGACAGTCGAGCACAGATACGCAGTATTTT	CASSPGQSSTDTQYF
TRBD2	TRBV5-1	-	TRBJ2-7	TGCGCCAGCAGCCCTGGACTAGTATCCTACGAGCAGTACTTC	CASSPGLVSYEQYF
-	TRBV7-3	-	TRBJ2-3	TGTGCCAGCAGCTTAAGGGGCGCAGATACGCAGTATTTT	CASSLRGADTQYF
-	TRBV5-8	-	TRBJ2-6	TGTGCCAGCAGCTTAATCGAGCGCGTCGGGGCCAACGTCCTGACTTTC	CASSLIERVGANVLTF
TRBD1	TRBV19	-	TRBJ1-1	TGTGCCAGTAGTTCCGGGACAGGGGGCGGAAGGGCTGAAGCTTTCTTT	CASSSGTGGGRAEAFF
-	TRBV7-9	-	TRBJ2-1	TGTGCCAGCAGCTTAGATTCGGGTGAGGATGAGCAGTTCTTC	CASSLDSGEDEQFF
-	TRBV5-1	-	TRBJ1-6	TGCGCCAGCAGCCCCCAGGGAAATAATTCACCCCTCCACTTT	CASSPQGNNSPLHF